These 32 T cell receptor beta chains were all obtained from the same sample, sequenced in a study of shared clonotypes between healthy human individuals. Naive CD8 cells comprised CD45RO-negative, CCR7-positively selected cells, excluding terminally differentiated effector memory CD45RA+ cells. Clones were read by immunoSEQ multiplex PCR, and TCRdb kept only the in-frame ones, dropping some. In the table there are hundreds of thousands of clones, roughly 95% of which are singletons. Source material: naive CD8+ T cells sorted from blood. The receptors were gathered from a woman aged 25 to 45 in good health.

CDR3 sequence: CASRGQADYNSPLHF. The CDR3 nucleotides read TGTGCCAGCAGGGGACAGGCTGACTATAATTCACCCCTCCACTTT. This chain connects TRBV25-1 to TRBJ1-6, with TRBD1 matching over 8 bases. V gave up 6 bases and J gave up 3 bases; unmatched junction bases: 4. CDR3 length: 15 residues. Germline V gives CDR1 MGHDK, CDR2 SYGVNS.

The chain has TRBV7-9 and TRBJ2-7, with TRBD1 identical over 8 bases. Germline-derived CDR1 and CDR2 are SEHNR and FQNEAQ (reference sequence). With 5 bases clipped from V and 0 bases from J, the junction kept 3 bases outside the gene matches. The length of the CDR3 is 14 residues. The CDR3 bases are TGTGCCAGCAGCAGGACAGGGAGCTCCTACGAGCAGTACTTC. This sequence encodes CASSRTGSSYEQYF. Looking up the rest from reference TRBV7-9 and TRBJ2-7 gives the full variable domain: DTGVSQNPRHKITKRGQNVTFRCDPISEHNRLYWYRQTLGQGPEFLTYFQNEAQLEKSRLLSDRFSAERPKGSFSTLEIQRTEQGDSAMYLCASSRTGSSYEQYFGPGTRLTVT.

The chain uses TRBV27 and TRBJ2-3; TRBD2 agrees at 10 bases. CDR3 length: 15 residues. Germline V gene lookup returns CDR1 MNHEY and CDR2 SMNVEV (reference sequence). V gave up 2 bases and J gave up 2 bases; unmatched junction bases: 1. CDR3 residues: CASSLGTSATDTQYF. The DNA for the CDR3 is TGTGCCAGCAGTTTAGGGACTAGCGCCACAGATACGCAGTATTTT.

This clone was found once. The chain recombines TRBV27 with TRBJ2-7; no clear D gene. Trimming removed 4 bases from V and 2 bases from J, with 9 bases in between. CDR3 length equals 13 residues. Looked up from germline, CDR1 is MNHEY and CDR2 is SMNVEV (reference sequence). CDR3 DNA sequence: TGTGCCAGCAGTTACAGCATTACCTACGAGCAGTACTTC. Translated: CASSYSITYEQYF.

This rearrangement joins TRBV9 to TRBJ1-5, with TRBD1 identical over 7 bases. Trimming took 2 bases from V and 3 from J; bases not matched to a gene: 2. CDR1 is SGDLS and CDR2 is YYNGEE in the germline V gene. This CDR3 comprises 14 residues. The CDR3 DNA is TGTGCCAGCAGCGTGGGACAGCTCAATCAGCCCCAGCATTTT. As protein: CASSVGQLNQPQHF.

The chain has TRBV7-8 and TRBJ2-7; D not certain. V dropped 5 bases and J dropped 2 bases, with 13 bases sitting between them. The CDR3 is made up of 14 amino acids. Germline lookup yields CDR1 SGHVS and CDR2 FQNEAQ. The DNA of the CDR3 is TGTGCCAGCAGCCCCCGGACCGAAACCTACGAGCAGTACTTC. Translated, it gives CASSPRTETYEQYF. Looking up the rest from reference TRBV7-8 and TRBJ2-7 gives the full variable domain: GAGVSQSPRYKVAKRGQDVALRCDPISGHVSLFWYQQALGQGPEFLTYFQNEAQLDKSGLPSDRFFAERPEGSVSTLKIQRTQQEDSAVYLCASSPRTETYEQYFGPGTRLTVT.

This clone was seen once. V and J are TRBV6-1 and TRBJ2-5; 13 positions agree with TRBD2. The J call could be wrong; TRBJ2-7 is a better fit for the DNA end. The germline gives CDR1 MNHNS, CDR2 SASEGT. CDR3 length: 15 residues. The CDR3 sequence: CASSAGLAGPYEQYF. The DNA of the CDR3 is TGTGCCAGCAGTGCGGGACTAGCGGGACCGTACGAGCAGTACTTC.

The rearrangement links TRBV28 to TRBJ2-2; TRBD2 agrees at 8 bases. Germline V gene data show CDR1 as MDHEN and CDR2 as SYDVKM. The CDR3 length is 14 residues. J was trimmed by 4 bases and V by 5 bases; bases with no gene match: 3. CDR3: CASSPSGSTGELFF. The CDR3 DNA is TGTGCCAGCAGTCCTAGCGGGTCCACCGGGGAGCTGTTTTTT.

Here the CDR3 reads CATSAAPGGSQPQHF. The CDR3 DNA sequence: TGTGCCACCAGCGCTGCTCCAGGGGGCAGTCAGCCCCAGCATTTT. The V call is TRBV15, the J call TRBJ1-5, with 8 bases fitting TRBD1. The CDR3 extends over 15 amino acids. V lost 5 bases to trimming and J lost 6 bases; unmatched junction nucleotides: 9. The V gene's germline CDR1 is LNHNV and CDR2 YYDKDF (reference sequence).

The CDR3 DNA is TGTGTCAGAAGCCATCTAGGGACAGACTACGAGCAGTACTTC. This sequence encodes CVRSHLGTDYEQYF. J is TRBJ2-7 and V is TRBV7-5; the table's D call TRBD1 went unverified against the DNA. TRBV7-5 is a known pseudogene. The CDR3 length is 14 residues.

V usage is TRBV28 and J usage is TRBJ2-7; 9 nucleotides align to TRBD1. Germline CDR1 reads MDHEN; CDR2 reads SYDVKM. Unmatched junction bases numbered 3, after V lost 6 bases and J lost 6 bases. The CDR3 contains 12 residues. The CDR3 protein is CASSWDRVEQYF. The CDR3 nucleotides read TGTGCCAGCAGCTGGGACAGGGTCGAGCAGTACTTC.

Concerning this clone: Sequence at one end of the junction differs from germline and may be a read error. The chain employs TRBV4-1 and TRBJ1-3; D is possibly TRBD1 (5 bases). CDR3 length equals 15 residues. CDR1 MGHRA and CDR2 YSYEKL come from the germline V gene. The CDR3 region has the DNA TGCGCCGGCAGCCCCGACAGACGCTCTGGAAACACCATATATTTT. The encoded protein is CAGSPDRRSGNTIYF.

The chain has TRBV10-2 and TRBJ2-7; weak D call: TRBD1 (6 bases). Between the trimmed V and J ends, which lost 1 base and 2 bases, there was a span of 12 bases. The CDR3 is made up of 15 amino acids. Germline values: CDR1 WSHSY, CDR2 SAAADI. CDR3 loop: CASSELPQGTYEQYF. In nucleotides, the CDR3 is TGCGCCAGCAGTGAGTTACCACAGGGTACCTACGAGCAGTACTTC.

This clone was found once. This chain's CDR3 is CASSDSFSGHWQFF. CDR3 sequence (DNA): TGTGCCAGCAGTGATTCGTTCAGCGGTCACTGGCAGTTCTTC. The chain has TRBV2 and TRBJ2-1, with D possibly being TRBD2 (5 bases). Germline CDR1 SNHLY, CDR2 FYNNEI. The ends were cut back, 3 bases at V and 12 bases at J, with 18 bases in the middle. This CDR3 comprises 14 residues.

The rearrangement uses TRBV28 and TRBJ2-5; TRBD2 aligns across 8 bases. V trimming: 3 bases; J trimming: 3 bases; junction bases outside the gene matches: 6. The germline V gene encodes CDR1 MDHEN and CDR2 SYDVKM. This CDR3 is 15 amino acids long. CDR3 sequence: CASSFGTSLKETQYF. In DNA form, the CDR3 reads TGTGCCAGCAGTTTTGGGACTAGTCTTAAAGAGACCCAGTACTTC.

The chain has TRBV11-2 and TRBJ2-7; maybe TRBD2 (6 bases). The CDR3 has 13 residues. V was pared by 3 bases and J by 3 bases, with 9 bases between. Germline CDR1 reads SGHAT; CDR2 reads FQNNGV. CDR3 amino acids: CASSFKGLYEQYF. The CDR3 DNA reads TGTGCCAGCAGCTTCAAGGGACTCTACGAGCAGTACTTC.

The chain couples TRBV28 to TRBJ2-3; D gene uncertain. Germline CDR1 reads MDHEN; CDR2 reads SYDVKM. V shed 10 bases and J shed 3 bases, with 11 bases lying between them. The CDR3 covers 12 residues. The CDR3 here is CATNERTDTQYF. The CDR3 DNA reads TGTGCCACCAATGAAAGGACAGATACGCAGTATTTT.

The chain recombines TRBV27 with TRBJ2-7, with 9 bases that match TRBD1. Germline V CDR1 and CDR2: MNHEY, SMNVEV (reference sequence). This CDR3 spans 17 amino acids. V gave up 2 bases and J gave up 2 bases; unmatched junction bases: 10. The CDR3 DNA follows: TGTGCCAGCAGTTTAATTTCCGGGACAGGGCTTGCCTACGAGCAGTACTTC. This gives the protein CASSLISGTGLAYEQYF.

The chain joins TRBV21-1 to TRBJ2-1; the tabulated D call, TRBD1, remains unverified against the DNA. TRBV21-1 is marked as a pseudogene. The length of the CDR3 is 16 residues. CDR3 DNA sequence: TGTGCCAGCAGCAGACCTACAGGGGGCCAAGTCGATGAGCAGTTCTTC. It translates to CASSRPTGGQVDEQFF.

This rearrangement joins TRBV4-1 to TRBJ2-7; tentative D call: TRBD1 (6 bases). CDR1 is MGHRA and CDR2 is YSYEKL in the germline V gene. The CDR3 length is 14 residues. V was clipped by 1 base and J by 6 bases, with 13 bases between them. This CDR3 is CASSQVRGVGEQYF. CDR3 coding DNA: TGCGCCAGCAGCCAAGTCAGGGGAGTGGGCGAGCAGTACTTC.

This chain uses TRBV4-1 with TRBJ2-7, with TRBD2 matching 7 bases. This CDR3 comprises 18 residues. V lost 2 bases and J lost 5; bases outside the gene matches: 18. Germline CDR1 and CDR2: MGHRA and YSYEKL. The CDR3 is CASSQNWLQQGLSNEQYF. CDR3 DNA sequence: TGCGCCAGCAGCCAAAACTGGTTGCAGCAGGGACTATCGAACGAGCAGTACTTC.

V gene TRBV5-6 combines with J gene TRBJ2-7; D is undetermined. The CDR3 contains 14 residues. V was pared by 4 bases and J by 3 bases, with 14 bases between. CDR1 and CDR2 from the germline V gene are SGHDT and YYEEEE. CDR3 amino acids: CASSPKSGNYEQYF. CDR3 DNA: TGTGCCAGCAGCCCAAAGTCCGGCAACTACGAGCAGTACTTC.

The chain joins TRBV7-9 to TRBJ1-3; D is possibly TRBD1 (6 bases). V was pared by 5 bases and J by 1 base, with 15 bases between. Germline loops: CDR1 SEHNR, CDR2 FQNEAQ (reference sequence). The CDR3 runs 16 residues. CDR3 DNA: TGTGCCAGCAGCCCCTCACCAGGGACATCTGGAAACACCATATATTTT. It codes for CASSPSPGTSGNTIYF. The whole variable domain, remainder taken from reference TRBV7-9 and TRBJ1-3, is DTGVSQNPRHKITKRGQNVTFRCDPISEHNRLYWYRQTLGQGPEFLTYFQNEAQLEKSRLLSDRFSAERPKGSFSTLEIQRTEQGDSAMYLCASSPSPGTSGNTIYFGEGSWLTVV.

CDR3 loop: CASSVYTEAFF. CDR3 DNA sequence: TGTGCCAGCAGTGTATACACTGAAGCTTTCTTT. The rearrangement links TRBV25-1 to TRBJ1-1; no definite D call. Trimming cost V 4 bases and J 3 bases, with 3 bases left between them. Germline V CDR1 and CDR2: MGHDK, SYGVNS. The CDR3 spans 11 residues.

The chain carries TRBV28 and TRBJ1-2; D unresolved. CDR1 MDHEN and CDR2 SYDVKM come from the germline V gene. The CDR3 is 15 residues long. V lost 3 bases to trimming and J lost 7 bases, with 18 bases between them. CDR3 region: CASSFVEQPVSGYTF. In nucleotides, the CDR3 is TGTGCCAGCAGTTTCGTGGAACAGCCTGTTTCTGGCTACACCTTC.

This clone was recorded only once. The chain employs TRBV23-1 and TRBJ1-1; D perhaps matches TRBD1 (5 bases). TRBV23-1 is classed as an ORF, of uncertain function. V was trimmed by 1 base and J by 10 bases, leaving 28 bases between them. The CDR3 extends over 18 amino acids. CDR3 protein: CASSQLGKDGGRNRIAFF. CDR3 DNA: TGCGCCAGCAGTCAATTGGGGAAGGACGGGGGACGGAATAGAATAGCTTTCTTT.

The chain has TRBV7-9 and TRBJ1-1; possible D gene TRBD1, 5 bases. Trimming cost V 8 bases and J 5 bases, with 27 bases left between them. CDR1 and CDR2 from the germline V gene are SEHNR and FQNEAQ (reference sequence). This CDR3 has 17 residues. CDR3 amino acids: CASHDPVRKRGTTEAFF. The CDR3 nucleotides read TGTGCCAGCCATGATCCGGTCCGGAAACGTGGGACGACTGAAGCTTTCTTT. Full variable domain (missing parts from reference TRBV7-9 and TRBJ1-1): DTGVSQNPRHKITKRGQNVTFRCDPISEHNRLYWYRQTLGQGPEFLTYFQNEAQLEKSRLLSDRFSAERPKGSFSTLEIQRTEQGDSAMYLCASHDPVRKRGTTEAFFGQGTRLTVV.

This chain joins TRBV27 and TRBJ2-7; TRBD1 or TRBD2 may be the D gene (5 bases each). The CDR3 extends over 14 amino acids. V was clipped by 3 bases and J by 2 bases, with 11 bases between them. The germline V gene has CDR1 MNHEY and CDR2 SMNVEV (reference sequence). The CDR3 here is CASSLDGATYEQYF. The CDR3 nucleotides are TGTGCCAGCAGTTTGGACGGGGCGACCTACGAGCAGTACTTC.

The rearrangement joins TRBV4-1 to TRBJ2-3; D unresolved. The length of the CDR3 is 18 residues. The ends were cut back, 0 bases at V and 0 bases at J, with 16 bases in the middle. Germline V lookup: CDR1 MGHRA, CDR2 YSYEKL. Here the CDR3 reads CASSQDWRNPRSTDTQYF. For the CDR3, the DNA is TGCGCCAGCAGCCAAGATTGGCGTAACCCGCGGAGCACAGATACGCAGTATTTT.

The J gene is TRBJ1-1, the V gene TRBV28; D is unresolved. The V gene's germline CDR1 is MDHEN and CDR2 SYDVKM. The length of the CDR3 is 13 residues. V was shortened by 1 base and J by 3 bases, with 6 bases between the two germline ends. The CDR3 nucleotides read TGTGCCAGCAGTTTATTGAGGGACACTGAAGCTTTCTTT. Translating gives CASSLLRDTEAFF.

On this clone: Other DNA sequences from this sample encode an identical CDR3 as well. The chain is built from TRBV5-4 and TRBJ2-5, with 9 bases aligning to TRBD1. The DNA matches TRBJ2-7 better at its end, which makes the J call doubtful. Germline loops: CDR1 SGHNT, CDR2 YYREEE (reference sequence). The CDR3 extends over 15 amino acids. The CDR3 sequence is CASSLDRDRVYEQYF. The CDR3 nucleotides read TGTGCCAGCAGCTTAGACCGGGACAGGGTGTACGAGCAGTACTTC.

The V gene is TRBV6-5, the J gene TRBJ2-7; TRBD1 might be the D (6 bases). This CDR3 has 14 amino acids. The V and J ends lost 2 bases and 2 bases respectively, with 10 bases between them. The germline CDR1 and CDR2 sequences are MNHEY and SVGAGI. CDR3 bases: TGTGCCAGCAGTTACACAGGGCAGACCTACGAGCAGTACTTC. It translates to CASSYTGQTYEQYF.